The T cell receptor (beta chain) described here comes from a study of blood T cell repertoires in COVID-19. Overall study context: The samples span acute and convalescent COVID-19 from the United States, Italy and Spain. From T cells, B-cell-depleted T cells, or PBMCs came the material, which was cDNA or gDNA.

Assay used: immunoSEQ multiplex PCR; TCRdb lists only in-frame clones, some missing. The table lists some 70,000 clones, approximately 88% of them singletons, with around 6% in the top ten. Trimming stripped 0 bases from V and 1 base from J, with 10 bases between. Germline CDR1 reads MGHRA; CDR2 reads YSYEKL. CDR3 length: 16 amino acids. V and J are TRBV4-1 and TRBJ1-5; weak D call: TRBD1 (5 bases). This clonotype originated in a woman between 65 and 79 years old with acute or convalescent COVID-19. Specimen: peripheral blood. The CDR3 nucleotides read TGCGCCAGCAGCCAAGATCCCCCAGGGAGCAATCAGCCCCAGCATTTT. The encoded protein is CASSQDPPGSNQPQHF.